The 18 T cell receptor beta chains listed next were all sequenced from one sample in a study of early T cells in non-severe SARS-CoV-2 infection. TCRdb fed the 5' RACE reads into MiXCR, producing one record per CDR3 protein. The table includes about 87,000 distinct CDR3 sequences, 14% detected once. Sequenced sample: whole blood. These receptors originate from an adult who was a healthcare worker with PCR-confirmed SARS-CoV-2 infection or an uninfected control (not recorded which).

This clonotype has only a few counts. The chain recombines TRBV11-2 with TRBJ2-1, with 8 bases matching TRBD2. The CDR3 is 17 amino acids. V trimming: 3 bases; J trimming: 7 bases; junction bases outside the gene matches: 14. From germline, CDR1 is SGHAT and CDR2 FQNNGV. The CDR3 loop reads CASSFLVSGGAVNEQFF. The CDR3 DNA reads TGTGCCAGCAGCTTCCTCGTCTCCGGGGGGGCGGTGAATGAGCAGTTCTTC.

The gene calls are TRBV5-6 and TRBJ2-5; weak D call: TRBD2 (6 bases). Germline V gives CDR1 SGHDT, CDR2 YYEEEE. V lost 0 bases to trimming and J lost 4 bases, with 10 bases between them. The CDR3 sequence is 14 residues long. This CDR3 reads CASSLVEGRETQYF. Written as DNA, the CDR3 is TGTGCCAGCAGCTTGGTGGAGGGGCGAGAGACCCAGTACTTC.

This clonotype came up a few times. This chain connects TRBV6-5 to TRBJ2-7, with TRBD1 matching 10 bases. There are 13 residues in the CDR3. V dropped 5 bases and J dropped 6; count of bases not matched to a gene: 4. Per the germline V gene, CDR1 is MNHEY and CDR2 is SVGAGI. The CDR3: CASSERDRGEQYF. The CDR3 nucleotides are TGTGCCAGCAGTGAACGGGACAGGGGCGAGCAGTACTTC.

The CDR3 nucleotides read TGTGCCAGCAGAACCGGGACAGGGAAGAATGAGCAGTTCTTC. It is translated as CASRTGTGKNEQFF. The chain combines TRBV7-2 with TRBJ2-1, with TRBD1 matching 9 bases. V shed 6 bases, J shed 7 bases, and the junction held 7 bases outside the gene matches. CDR3 length: 14 amino acids. Germline V gene lookup returns CDR1 SGHTA and CDR2 FQGNSA.

This clonotype was counted ten times or more. The CDR3 loop reads CASSFEQGGTYNEQFF. The CDR3 bases are TGTGCCAGCAGCTTTGAGCAGGGTGGAACCTACAATGAGCAGTTCTTC. The V and J genes are TRBV7-6 and TRBJ2-1; D is possibly TRBD1 (5 bases). This CDR3 is built from 16 residues. Germline loops: CDR1 SGHVS, CDR2 FNYEAQ. V dropped 3 bases and J dropped 2 bases, with 14 bases sitting between them.

The chain has TRBV20-1 and TRBJ2-3; TRBD2 agrees at 8 bases. V shed 1 base, J shed 3 bases, and the junction held 6 bases outside the gene matches. This CDR3 has 15 residues. Germline CDR1 and CDR2: DFQATT and SNEGSKA (reference sequence). CDR3 region: CSARGTGGATDTQYF. CDR3 in DNA: TGCAGTGCTAGAGGAACGGGGGGGGCAACAGATACGCAGTATTTT.

This clonotype was counted between two and nine times. The gene calls are TRBV28 and TRBJ1-1; D might be TRBD1 (5 bases). The V and J ends lost 5 bases and 0 bases respectively, with 10 bases between them. The CDR3 spans 14 residues. CDR1 is MDHEN and CDR2 is SYDVKM in the germline V gene. This chain's CDR3 is CASSPGEVNTEAFF. The CDR3, as DNA: TGTGCCAGCAGTCCGGGGGAGGTGAACACTGAAGCTTTCTTT.

This clonotype was found many times. The chain combines TRBV11-3 with TRBJ2-1; D ambiguous. The CDR3 is made up of 14 amino acids. The V and J ends lost 5 bases and 4 bases respectively, with 12 bases between them. Germline V gene sequence: CDR1 SGHNT, CDR2 YENEEA. In nucleotides, the CDR3 is TGTGCCAGCAGCCCCCAACAGAGGTACAATGAGCAGTTCTTC. Translation gives CASSPQQRYNEQFF.

The chain links TRBV14 to TRBJ1-2; 8 bases line up with TRBD1. CDR3 size: 15 residues. Per the germline V gene, CDR1 is SGHDN and CDR2 is FVKESK. The V and J ends lost 1 base and 7 bases, in that order; junction bases with no gene match: 8. The chain's CDR3 is CASSQAPRGQGGYTF. As DNA, the CDR3 is TGTGCCAGCAGCCAAGCACCCAGGGGGCAAGGTGGCTACACCTTC.

This rearrangement joins TRBV7-2 to TRBJ2-1, with TRBD2 matching over 14 bases. The CDR3 length is 15 residues. Germline CDR1 and CDR2: SGHTA and FQGNSA. Trimming took 5 bases from V and 10 from J; bases not matched to a gene: 7. The CDR3 coding sequence is TGTGCCAGCAGCCTGACTAGCGGGGGGGCAGAGGAGCAGTTCTTC. Protein sequence: CASSLTSGGAEEQFF.

The sample holds many counts of this clonotype. A read error may produce the germline difference seen at one junction end. The chain carries TRBV25-1 and TRBJ1-4; D unresolved. This CDR3 is 12 amino acids long. Germline V lookup: CDR1 MGHDK, CDR2 SYGVNS. The CDR3 nucleotides are TGTGCCAGCAATGAAGGAGGAGAAAAACTGTTTTTT. Its translation is CASNEGGEKLFF.

In this sample, this clonotype turned up once. The chain carries TRBV6-5 and TRBJ1-1; unclear D gene. The length of the CDR3 is 13 residues. Germline V CDR1 and CDR2: MNHEY, SVGAGI. The V end was cut by 7 bases, the J end by 1 base, with 10 bases between. The CDR3 reads CASNILGNTEAFF. The CDR3 region has the DNA TGTGCCAGCAATATCCTAGGGAACACTGAAGCTTTCTTT.

In its sample, this clonotype was seen a few times. The CDR3 sequence is CASSPDRATGELFF. In nucleotides, the CDR3 is TGTGCCAGCAGCCCGGACAGGGCCACCGGGGAGCTGTTTTTT. The V and J genes are TRBV3-1 and TRBJ2-2, with 8 bases fitting TRBD1. Germline V gene lookup returns CDR1 LGHDT and CDR2 YNNKEL (reference sequence). V dropped 4 bases and J dropped 4; count of bases not matched to a gene: 2. CDR3 length: 14 amino acids.

This chain uses TRBV11-2 with TRBJ2-7; 7 positions agree with TRBD2. Germline V gene data show CDR1 as SGHAT and CDR2 as FQNNGV. V lost 5 bases and J lost 9; bases outside the gene matches: 13. The CDR3 runs 14 residues. As DNA, the CDR3 is TGTGCCAGCAGCGCCGGGACTACCTCGAATGGGCAGTACTTC. This codes for CASSAGTTSNGQYF.

The chain recombines TRBV25-1 with TRBJ1-1; no reliable D call. Germline assignment: CDR1 MGHDK and CDR2 SYGVNS. V gave up 2 bases and J gave up 8 bases, with 6 bases separating them. The CDR3 spans 11 residues. CDR3 region: CASSEQREAFF. The CDR3 DNA sequence: TGTGCCAGCAGTGAACAAAGGGAAGCTTTCTTT.

There are a few counts of this clonotype. The V gene is TRBV19, the J gene TRBJ2-1; TRBD1 aligns across 10 bases. Looked up from germline, CDR1 is LNHDA and CDR2 is SQIVND (reference sequence). The CDR3 contains 14 residues. V trimming: 7 bases; J trimming: 6 bases; junction bases outside the gene matches: 6. This CDR3 reads CASNPDRGPNEQFF. Here the CDR3 DNA reads TGTGCCAGTAATCCTGACAGGGGGCCCAATGAGCAGTTCTTC.

This clonotype was observed a few times. V and J are TRBV18 and TRBJ2-7; 9 nucleotides agree with TRBD1. Germline assignment: CDR1 KGHSH and CDR2 LQKENI. After removal of 3 bases from V and 3 bases from J, the junction contained 6 bases not matched to a gene. The CDR3 sequence is 15 residues long. The CDR3 is CASSPLGTGIYEQYF. CDR3 DNA sequence: TGTGCCAGCTCACCCCTCGGGACAGGGATCTACGAGCAGTACTTC. Complete variable domain (other parts from reference TRBV18 and TRBJ2-7): NAGVMQNPRHLVRRRGQEARLRCSPMKGHSHVYWYRQLPEEGLKFMVYLQKENIIDESGMPKERFSAEFPKEGPSILRIQQVVRGDSAAYFCASSPLGTGIYEQYFGPGTRLTVT.

The sample holds a few counts of this clonotype. The rearrangement uses TRBV3-1 and TRBJ2-1; possibly TRBD2 for D (6 bases). The CDR3 covers 14 residues. V lost 1 base to trimming and J lost 8 bases, with 12 bases between them. The V gene's germline CDR1 is LGHDT and CDR2 YNNKEL (reference sequence). The CDR3 DNA follows: TGTGCCAGCAGCCAAGTCGCGGGGTTGCATGAGCAGTTCTTC. It is translated as CASSQVAGLHEQFF.